These 24 T cell receptor beta chains were all obtained from the same sample, sequenced in a study of prognosis after radiotherapy for stage I lung cancer. Template was genomic DNA; TCR beta CDR3 amplified in two multiplex PCR rounds. TRBV and TRBJ genes each had their own specific primers in first-round PCR. TCRdb re-called the multiplex PCR reads with MiXCR, one entry per CDR3 protein. The sample lists around 13,000 distinct CDR3 sequences, approximately 40% occurring once. The source material was PBMCs, sampled before or after stereotactic body radiation therapy (not recorded which). The receptors shown here come from a donor aged 50 or older with non-small cell lung cancer.

This clonotype has a count of ten or more. V is TRBV5-4 and J is TRBJ2-5, with 11 bases aligning to TRBD2. The germline V gene encodes CDR1 SGHNT and CDR2 YYREEE (reference sequence). J lost 8 bases, V lost 0 bases, and 12 bases had no gene match. The CDR3 loop spans 17 amino acids. This CDR3 is CASSLGLAGFTSGTQYF. The CDR3 bases are TGTGCCAGCAGCTTGGGACTAGCGGGATTTACCTCGGGTACCCAGTACTTC.

There are many counts of this clonotype. CDR3 DNA sequence: TGTGCCAGCTCGAGGGTTTACAATCAGCCCCAGCATTTT. It specifies CASSRVYNQPQHF. The V and J genes are TRBV6-1 and TRBJ1-5, with D uncertain. The CDR3 totals 13 residues. From germline, CDR1 is MNHNS and CDR2 SASEGT. V lost 8 bases, J lost 3 bases, and 11 bases lay in between.

This clonotype was recorded at least ten times. This chain links TRBV28 with TRBJ1-1, with D possibly matching TRBD1 (6 bases). V lost 10 bases and J 5 bases, leaving 17 bases between the germline ends. The CDR3 contains 13 residues. The germline V gene has CDR1 MDHEN and CDR2 SYDVKM. CDR3: CAISRVRGTEAFF. In DNA, the CDR3 is TGTGCCATCTCTCGGGTAAGGGGGACTGAAGCTTTCTTT. Full variable domain (missing parts from reference TRBV28 and TRBJ1-1): DVKVTQSSRYLVKRTGEKVFLECVQDMDHENMFWYRQDPGLGLRLIYFSYDVKMKEKGDIPEGYSVSREKKERFSLILESASTNQTSMYLCAISRVRGTEAFFGQGTRLTVV.

This clonotype was counted ten times or more. The chain is built from TRBV7-9 and TRBJ1-1; TRBD1 might be the D (6 bases). The CDR3 loop spans 12 amino acids. Trimming left V 5 bases short and J 8 bases short, with 12 bases between. Germline CDR1 and CDR2: SEHNR and FQNEAQ (reference sequence). CDR3 in DNA: TGTGCCAGCAGCCTCATAGGGACAGAAGCTTTCTTT. It specifies CASSLIGTEAFF.

Concerning this clonotype itself: One end of the junction varies from germline; a read error may be responsible. The genes are TRBV24-1 and TRBJ2-5; 15 nucleotides match TRBD2. Germline-derived CDR1 and CDR2 are KGHDR and SFDVKD. This CDR3 has 17 amino acids. The DNA of the CDR3 is TGTGCCACCGGTGACCAGGGACTAGCGGGGGGAAGAGAGACCCAGTACTTC. Its protein is CATGDQGLAGGRETQYF.

Ten or more counts support this clonotype. The V gene is TRBV15, the J gene TRBJ1-1; no clear D. CDR3 size: 13 residues. Deletions cut 8 bases from V and 4 bases from J, with 14 bases between. Per the germline V gene, CDR1 is LNHNV and CDR2 is YYDKDF (reference sequence). For the CDR3, the DNA is TGTGCCACCCATTCTGATTTGAGCACTGAAGCTTTCTTT. Protein: CATHSDLSTEAFF.

This clonotype was counted once. The junction departs from the called germline gene at one end, perhaps through a read error. The genes are TRBV4-3 and TRBJ2-1; no clear D. The CDR3 length is 15 residues. Germline-derived CDR1 and CDR2 are LGHNA and YSLEER. In DNA form, the CDR3 reads TGCGCCAGGAGCCAAGGTCGGAGCTCCTACAATGAGCAGTTCTTC. Amino acids: CARSQGRSSYNEQFF.

The V call is TRBV27, the J call TRBJ2-2; 8 bases align to TRBD1. V lost 3 bases to trimming and J lost 10 bases; unmatched junction nucleotides: 10. CDR3 length equals 15 residues. The germline CDR1 and CDR2 sequences are MNHEY and SMNVEV (reference sequence). CDR3 nucleotide sequence: TGTGCCAGCAGTTTCCAGGGGGCGGGAACCTTGGAGCTGTTTTTT. Its protein product is CASSFQGAGTLELFF.

By frequency in the sample, this clonotype is medium-sized. The chain employs TRBV7-6 and TRBJ1-6; no clear D gene. V shed 5 bases and J shed 7 bases, with 18 bases lying between them. The CDR3 runs 16 residues. The germline CDR1 and CDR2 sequences are SGHVS and FNYEAQ. The CDR3 protein is CASSHNSRAKNSPLHF. Here the CDR3 DNA reads TGTGCCAGCAGCCACAATAGCCGGGCCAAAAATTCACCCCTCCACTTT.

This clonotype showed up many times. The chain couples TRBV20-1 to TRBJ2-1, with 16 bases aligning to TRBD2. With 6 bases clipped from V and 7 bases from J, the junction kept 12 bases outside the gene matches. Germline V gene data show CDR1 as DFQATT and CDR2 as SNEGSKA (reference sequence). This CDR3 spans 17 amino acids. This CDR3 reads CSAMTGTSGRVWNEQFF. CDR3 nucleotides: TGCAGTGCCATGACCGGGACTAGCGGGAGGGTTTGGAATGAGCAGTTCTTC.

Sample share makes this clonotype medium-sized. The chain recombines TRBV2 with TRBJ2-1; TRBD2 aligns across 10 bases. The V segment lost 2 bases and the J segment 6 bases; nucleotides outside the gene matches: 4. Germline CDR1 and CDR2: SNHLY and FYNNEI. There are 15 residues in the CDR3. This CDR3 is CASSERSSGGNEQFF. For the CDR3, the DNA is TGTGCCAGCAGTGAAAGGTCTAGCGGGGGCAATGAGCAGTTCTTC.

The V gene is TRBV11-2, the J gene TRBJ2-3; D is undetermined. V was clipped by 2 bases and J by 1 base, with 7 bases between them. The CDR3 runs to 14 residues. The V gene's germline CDR1 is SGHAT and CDR2 FQNNGV. The CDR3 sequence is CASSLLSGTDTQYF. CDR3 bases: TGTGCCAGCAGCTTACTGTCGGGCACAGATACGCAGTATTTT.

Regarding this clonotype: A far larger clone is one base from this, pointing to a likely read error. The chain recombines TRBV6-4 with TRBJ1-1; D remains ambiguous. This CDR3 comprises 14 residues. Germline V gene sequence: CDR1 MRHNA, CDR2 SNTAGT. CDR3: CSARASRGNTEAFF. The CDR3 nucleotides read TGTTCCGCCCGGGCCTCTCGGGGTAACACTGAAGCTTTCTTT.

This rearrangement joins TRBV29-1 to TRBJ2-1; D is tentatively TRBD1 or TRBD2 (5 bases each). Germline CDR1 is SQVTM and CDR2 is ANQGSEA. The CDR3 has 14 residues. Trimming shortened V by 6 bases and J by 3 bases, and 15 bases separated the two germline ends. As DNA, the CDR3 is TGCAGCGTCCACGGGACGAACTTCTACAATGAGCAGTTCTTC. Protein sequence: CSVHGTNFYNEQFF.

At least ten counts were recorded for this clonotype. The chain uses TRBV2 and TRBJ1-1; D unresolved. The CDR3 extends over 13 amino acids. Trimming took 7 bases from V and 2 from J, leaving 11 bases between them. Germline-derived CDR1 and CDR2 are SNHLY and FYNNEI. CDR3 DNA: TGTGCCAGCACCCCGGAGGGAAACACTGAAGCTTTCTTT. It yields the protein CASTPEGNTEAFF.

This chain joins TRBV28 and TRBJ1-1; tentative D call: TRBD1 (5 bases). The CDR3 totals 14 residues. With 3 bases removed from V and 4 bases from J, the gap between germline ends came to 12 bases. CDR1 is MDHEN, CDR2 SYDVKM, per germline. The CDR3 nucleotides read TGTGCCAGCAGTTTTATAGGGGTGGGCACTGAAGCTTTCTTT. Translation: CASSFIGVGTEAFF.

This clonotype was detected ten times or more. The J gene is TRBJ2-5, the V gene TRBV2; possibly TRBD2 for D (6 bases). CDR3 length equals 13 residues. Germline V gene sequence: CDR1 SNHLY, CDR2 FYNNEI. Deletions cut 5 bases from V and 3 bases from J, with 10 bases between. CDR3 DNA: TGTGCCAGCAGTCGGGACTGGGAAGAGACCCAGTACTTC. It is translated as CASSRDWEETQYF.

This clonotype was recorded many times. V and J are TRBV19 and TRBJ2-5, with D possibly TRBD1 on 6 matching bases. The V gene lost 5 bases and the J gene lost 7 bases, with 17 bases spanning the gap. The CDR3 is made up of 14 amino acids. The germline V gene has CDR1 LNHDA and CDR2 SQIVND (reference sequence). This CDR3 reads CASSPRQVLGTQYF. The CDR3 nucleotides read TGTGCCAGTAGTCCACGACAGGTCCTTGGGACCCAGTACTTC.

With respect to this clonotype: It may be a read error: a sequence one base away is much more abundant. The V gene is TRBV29-1, the J gene TRBJ1-1; 10 bases agree with TRBD1. There are 15 residues in the CDR3. Germline assignment: CDR1 SQVTM and CDR2 ANQGSEA. V was pared by 4 bases and J by 5 bases, with 10 bases of the junction left unmatched. In nucleotides, the CDR3 is TGCAGCGTTGTGGGGCCGGGACAGGGGAGAACTGAAGCTTTCTTT. Translated, it gives CSVVGPGQGRTEAFF.

In the case of this clonotype: This may be a read error: a much more frequent sequence differs by one nucleotide. V gene TRBV5-6 combines with J gene TRBJ1-3; D not resolved. The CDR3 length is 17 residues. Per the germline V gene, CDR1 is SGHDT and CDR2 is YYEEEE. Trimming removed 3 bases from V and 2 bases from J, with 18 bases in between. The CDR3 DNA reads TGTGCCAGCAGCTACTCGTCTCTAGGCCCGCCTGGAAACACCATATATTTT. As protein: CASSYSSLGPPGNTIYF.

This chain connects TRBV5-8 to TRBJ1-2; 7 bases align to TRBD1. This CDR3 has 15 residues. Trimming cost V 1 base and J 3 bases; bases outside gene matches: 6. Germline lookup yields CDR1 SGHTS and CDR2 YDEGEE. The CDR3 sequence is CASSLPGTGDYGYTF. CDR3 nucleotide sequence: TGTGCCAGCAGCTTGCCTGGTACAGGGGACTATGGCTACACCTTC.

There are a few counts of this clonotype. The junction and the germline gene differ at one end; a read error may be behind it. Written as DNA, the CDR3 is TGCAGAGTTGAAGAGGAGGCTTACTCCTACGAGCAGTACTTC. It specifies CRVEEEAYSYEQYF. V usage is TRBV29-1 and J usage is TRBJ2-7, with D perhaps matching TRBD2 (5 bases). The germline V gene encodes CDR1 SQVTM and CDR2 ANQGSEA. The CDR3 sequence is 14 residues long.

In this sample, this clonotype turned up a few times. The chain links TRBV4-2 to TRBJ2-5, with TRBD1 identical over 8 bases. CDR1 is LGHNA and CDR2 is YNFKEQ in the germline V gene. CDR3 size: 15 residues. V was clipped by 1 base and J by 4 bases; unmatched bases: 5. The CDR3 nucleotides are TGTGCCAGCAGCCAAGCTCAGGGGGCGATAGAGACCCAGTACTTC. Its translation is CASSQAQGAIETQYF.

This clonotype was observed a handful of times. V and J are TRBV19 and TRBJ2-1; 16 bases fit TRBD2. The germline CDR1 and CDR2 sequences are LNHDA and SQIVND (reference sequence). This CDR3 has 17 amino acids. J lost 4 bases, V lost 3 bases, and 3 bases had no gene match. CDR3 sequence reads: CASSMGTSGRAYNEQFF. The CDR3 bases are TGTGCCAGTAGTATGGGGACTAGCGGGAGGGCATACAATGAGCAGTTCTTC.